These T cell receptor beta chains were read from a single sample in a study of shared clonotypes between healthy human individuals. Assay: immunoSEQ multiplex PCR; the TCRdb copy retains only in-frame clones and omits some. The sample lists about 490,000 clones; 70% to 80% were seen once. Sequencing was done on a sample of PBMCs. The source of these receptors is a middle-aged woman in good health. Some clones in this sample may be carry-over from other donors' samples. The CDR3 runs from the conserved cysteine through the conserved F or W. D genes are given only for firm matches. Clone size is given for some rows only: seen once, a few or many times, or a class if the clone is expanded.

cdr3_aa: CASSLGAGTDTQYF
cdr3_nt: TGTGCCAGCAGCCTAGGGGCAGGCACAGATACGCAGTATTTT
j_call: TRBJ2-3
v_call: TRBV11-2
clone_size: NA
d_call: NA

cdr3_aa: CASSSGTSGTGELFF
cdr3_nt: TGCGCCAGCAGCTCTGGGACCTCTGGGACCGGGGAGCTGTTTTTT
j_call: TRBJ2-2
v_call: TRBV5-1
clone_size: NA
d_call: NA

cdr3_aa: CASSLLAGGWEQYF
cdr3_nt: TGTGCCAGCAGCTTACTAGCGGGAGGGTGGGAGCAGTACTTC
j_call: TRBJ2-7
v_call: TRBV7-9
clone_size: once
d_call: TRBD2

cdr3_aa: CATGTGSFYGYTF
cdr3_nt: TGTGCCACCGGGACAGGGAGTTTCTATGGCTACACCTTC
j_call: TRBJ1-2
v_call: TRBV28
clone_size: NA
d_call: TRBD1

cdr3_aa: CASSLGFGPYEQYF
cdr3_nt: TGTGCTAGCAGCTTAGGTTTCGGGCCCTACGAGCAGTACTTC
j_call: TRBJ2-7
v_call: TRBV7-7
clone_size: NA
d_call: NA

cdr3_aa: CAIRGTGDNYGYTF
cdr3_nt: TGTGCCATCAGGGGGACAGGAGATAACTATGGCTACACCTTC
j_call: TRBJ1-2
v_call: TRBV10-3
clone_size: few
d_call: TRBD1

cdr3_aa: CASSLGGSAQETQYF
cdr3_nt: TGTGCCAGCAGCTTAGGTGGATCAGCTCAAGAGACCCAGTACTTC
j_call: TRBJ2-5
v_call: TRBV11-2
clone_size: NA
d_call: NA

cdr3_aa: CASSLGLAGAYREEQYF
cdr3_nt: TGTGCCAGCAGCCTTGGACTAGCGGGAGCTTACAGGGAGGAGCAGTACTTC
j_call: TRBJ2-7
v_call: TRBV9
clone_size: few
d_call: TRBD2

cdr3_aa: CASSERGDRATGELFF
cdr3_nt: TGTGCCAGCAGTGAGAGAGGGGACAGGGCCACCGGGGAGCTGTTTTTT
j_call: TRBJ2-2
v_call: TRBV25-1
clone_size: NA
d_call: TRBD1

cdr3_aa: CASSFPLLPHLQETQYF
cdr3_nt: TGTGCCAGCAGCTTCCCCCTTCTTCCACACCTTCAAGAGACCCAGTACTTC
j_call: TRBJ2-5
v_call: TRBV7-2
clone_size: once
d_call: NA

cdr3_aa: CASRRLAGSYEQYF
cdr3_nt: TGTGCCAGTAGACGACTAGCGGGGTCCTACGAGCAGTACTTC
j_call: TRBJ2-7
v_call: TRBV19
clone_size: once
d_call: TRBD2